These T cell receptor beta chains were read from a single sample in a study of cytomegalovirus exposure and HLA in healthy donors. The assay was immunoSEQ multiplex PCR, and TCRdb's table has in-frame clones only and misses some. The sample lists 140,000 or so clones, around 78% seen once, with around 2.5% in the top ten. The specimen was PBMCs. These receptors all stem from a woman aged 18-35 years in good health and CMV-seropositive. Each CDR3 is given with its conserved first and last residue.

V gene: TRBV9
J gene: TRBJ2-1
CDR3 protein: CASSAIGDRGRNEQFF

V gene: TRBV28
J gene: TRBJ1-2
CDR3 protein: CASSPTIGQGEVYGYTF

V gene: TRBV6-4
J gene: TRBJ1-2
CDR3 protein: CASSDGTGGNYGYTF

V gene: TRBV5-6
J gene: TRBJ1-2
CDR3 protein: CASSFWDRDGYTF

V gene: TRBV11-2
J gene: TRBJ2-7
CDR3 protein: CASSLGGVRGPTYEQYF

V gene: TRBV13
J gene: TRBJ1-3
CDR3 protein: CASSLDRGSGNTIYF

V gene: TRBV28
J gene: TRBJ2-7
CDR3 protein: CASSLTSGGPTLREQYF

V gene: TRBV5-8
J gene: TRBJ2-7
CDR3 protein: CASSLARYSYEQYF

V gene: TRBV28
J gene: TRBJ2-4
CDR3 protein: CASTQQGSKNIQYF

V gene: TRBV2
J gene: TRBJ1-1
CDR3 protein: CASSVGARTEAFF

V gene: TRBV12-5
J gene: TRBJ2-1
CDR3 protein: CASGSRGGAMYNEQFF

V gene: TRBV6-1
J gene: TRBJ2-7
CDR3 protein: CASRKFDRDSEQYF

V gene: TRBV7-9
J gene: TRBJ2-7
CDR3 protein: CASSSQRSYEQYF

V gene: TRBV7-9
J gene: TRBJ2-1
CDR3 protein: CASSLEKTYNEQFF

V gene: TRBV25-1
J gene: TRBJ2-7
CDR3 protein: CASSVPGTGSYEQYF

V gene: TRBV7-2
J gene: TRBJ1-3
CDR3 protein: CASSLDTSGNTIYF

V gene: TRBV5-1
J gene: TRBJ2-3
CDR3 protein: CASSLAGGTDTQYF

V gene: TRBV5-1
J gene: TRBJ2-3
CDR3 protein: CASSPKGAGGPADTQYF

V gene: TRBV10-1
J gene: TRBJ2-7
CDR3 protein: CASSESEGFAKEQYF

V gene: TRBV9
J gene: TRBJ1-1
CDR3 protein: CASSVPRPGAEAFF

V gene: TRBV7-2
J gene: TRBJ1-5
CDR3 protein: CASSKQGDQPQHF

V gene: TRBV4-1
J gene: TRBJ1-1
CDR3 protein: CASSQAGNTEAFF

V gene: TRBV9
J gene: TRBJ2-3
CDR3 protein: CASSAPGQGGDTQYF

V gene: TRBV5-1
J gene: TRBJ2-2
CDR3 protein: CASSLARGQGMSGELFF

V gene: TRBV7-6
J gene: TRBJ1-1
CDR3 protein: CASSLDPFGRGHEGLHTEAFF

V gene: TRBV4-1
J gene: TRBJ1-4
CDR3 protein: CASSHMSGLNEKLFF

V gene: TRBV4-3
J gene: TRBJ2-5
CDR3 protein: CASSQAAGSETQYF

V gene: TRBV27
J gene: TRBJ2-3
CDR3 protein: CASSRGLAGGPTDTQYF

V gene: TRBV6-1
J gene: TRBJ2-1
CDR3 protein: CASRSAGGSYNEQFF

V gene: TRBV4-1
J gene: TRBJ2-5
CDR3 protein: CASSQGWVTSGGRLETQYF

V gene: TRBV2
J gene: TRBJ2-5
CDR3 protein: CASSEIAGGPGTQYF

V gene: TRBV5-1
J gene: TRBJ2-2
CDR3 protein: CASSLGSTSNTGELFF

V gene: TRBV6-1
J gene: TRBJ1-2
CDR3 protein: CASSPTGTGIGGYTF

V gene: TRBV7-9
J gene: TRBJ2-7
CDR3 protein: CASSLDPWGGGEEQYF

V gene: TRBV5-1
J gene: TRBJ2-1
CDR3 protein: CASSLERGFYNEQFF

V gene: TRBV2
J gene: TRBJ2-5
CDR3 protein: CASSVRSGWQETQYF

V gene: TRBV2
J gene: TRBJ1-5
CDR3 protein: CASSVRQAFQPQHF

V gene: TRBV5-1
J gene: TRBJ2-6
CDR3 protein: CASSSEGSGANVLTF

V gene: TRBV5-1
J gene: TRBJ1-1
CDR3 protein: CASSRGGTEAFF

V gene: TRBV5-1
J gene: TRBJ2-7
CDR3 protein: CASSSKPVGSGAYEQYF

V gene: TRBV7-2
J gene: TRBJ1-6
CDR3 protein: CASSLGGQGSSPLHF

V gene: TRBV10-2
J gene: TRBJ2-3
CDR3 protein: CATGVRSTSTDTQYF

V gene: TRBV11-2
J gene: TRBJ2-7
CDR3 protein: CASSLSAGAFSYEQYF

V gene: TRBV6-4
J gene: TRBJ2-3
CDR3 protein: CASSRRDRETDTQYF

V gene: TRBV7-9
J gene: TRBJ1-5
CDR3 protein: CASSLVQGPSNQPQHF

V gene: TRBV5-4
J gene: TRBJ2-7
CDR3 protein: CASSLSGGGTFNEQYF

V gene: TRBV29-1
J gene: TRBJ2-7
CDR3 protein: CSALGAEYEQYF

V gene: TRBV2
J gene: TRBJ1-4
CDR3 protein: CASRRTEFNEKLFF

V gene: TRBV7-2
J gene: TRBJ2-5
CDR3 protein: CASRWDSRRETQYF

V gene: TRBV6-1
J gene: TRBJ1-2
CDR3 protein: CASSDSDRGLANYGYTF

V gene: TRBV5-1
J gene: TRBJ1-1
CDR3 protein: CASSLGGMNTEAFF

V gene: TRBV4-3
J gene: TRBJ2-7
CDR3 protein: CASSQDEGARDSEQYF

V gene: TRBV5-1
J gene: TRBJ2-1
CDR3 protein: CASSLPSGGTYNEQFF